The T cell receptor (beta chain) under discussion was sequenced for a study of CD8+ T cells in alopecia areata. RNA extraction was followed by reverse transcription into cDNA, which acted as the sequencing template. Here immunoSEQ multiplex PCR was the method, and the copy in TCRdb shows in-frame clones only, minus some. The sample holds fewer than 200,000 clones, approximately 59% seen once. V shed 2 bases and J shed 7 bases, with 13 bases lying between them. The germline V gene encodes CDR1 SGHRS and CDR2 YFSETQ. This CDR3 has 14 amino acids. This clonotype originated in a human donor with alopecia areata. The material sequenced was CD4+ T cells sorted from blood, taken at week 0. The rearrangement uses TRBV5-1 and TRBJ1-5, with D maybe TRBD1 (5 bases). The CDR3 DNA reads as TGCGCCAGCAGCTTAAACGGGGGGAACCAGCCCCAGCATTTT. It is translated as CASSLNGGNQPQHF.